The text below deals with one TCR beta chain. The sample is drawn from a study of blood T cell repertoires in COVID-19. Sequenced by immunoSEQ multiplex PCR; TCRdb stores in-frame clones only, minus some. The data show about 110,000 clones, just under 90% seen once. Sequencing used peripheral blood. This TCR derives from a human donor in a cohort sampled during active COVID-19.

The CDR3 bases are TGTGCCAGCAGCTTCAGACAGACTAGCACAGATACGCAGTATTTT. Its translation: CASSFRQTSTDTQYF. The chain combines TRBV11-2 with TRBJ2-3; D is possibly TRBD1 (5 bases). Trimming took off 3 bases at V and 0 bases at J, with 10 bases between the two ends. Germline V lookup: CDR1 SGHAT, CDR2 FQNNGV. The CDR3 sequence is 15 residues long.